The 29 T cell receptor beta chains reported below all come from one sample, sequenced in a study of blood T cell repertoires in COVID-19. TCRdb's table, derived via immunoSEQ multiplex PCR, lists solely in-frame clones and lacks some. In the table there are about 190,000 clones, less than 90% of which are singletons. The sequencing input was PBMCs or T cells enriched from blood (not recorded which). The origin of the receptors is a young woman who had been exposed to COVID-19.

J is TRBJ2-1 and V is TRBV18; TRBD1 matches at 9 bases. Germline CDR1 is KGHSH and CDR2 is LQKENI. V was pared by 4 bases and J by 5 bases, with 3 bases of the junction left unmatched. This CDR3 contains 14 residues. DNA for the CDR3: TGTGCCAGCTCACTCTGGACAGGGGACAATGAGCAGTTCTTC. Its protein is CASSLWTGDNEQFF. Full variable domain (outside the CDR3, taken from reference TRBV18 and TRBJ2-1): NAGVMQNPRHLVRRRGQEARLRCSPMKGHSHVYWYRQLPEEGLKFMVYLQKENIIDESGMPKERFSAEFPKEGPSILRIQQVVRGDSAAYFCASSLWTGDNEQFFGPGTRLTVL.

The gene calls are TRBV3-1 (or the pseudogene TRBV3-2) and TRBJ1-2; the D gene is possibly TRBD1 (6 bases). Germline loops: CDR1 LGHDT, CDR2 YNNKEL (reference sequence). V lost 2 bases and J lost 0, with 16 bases in between. The CDR3 length is 17 residues. The CDR3, as DNA: TGTGCCAGCAGCCAAAATAGCCAGGGGCGTGCTAACTATGGCTACACCTTC. This sequence encodes CASSQNSQGRANYGYTF.

The chain links TRBV6-5 to TRBJ2-7; 8 nucleotides line up with TRBD2. The CDR3 consists of 13 residues. Germline V gene data show CDR1 as MNHEY and CDR2 as SVGAGI. Here the CDR3 DNA reads TGTGGCACTCGGGGGGGTGGTCGGTACGAGCAGTACTTC. Protein product: CGTRGGGRYEQYF.

The rearrangement links TRBV5-1 to TRBJ1-1, with 8 bases that match TRBD1. V was pared by 9 bases and J by 2 bases, with 15 bases of the junction left unmatched. The germline CDR1 and CDR2 sequences are SGHRS and YFSETQ. CDR3 length equals 16 residues. CDR3 DNA sequence: TGCGCCACCTCGACAGGGGATGGAGGCGGAAACACTGAAGCTTTCTTT. Protein product: CATSTGDGGGNTEAFF.

The chain joins TRBV11-2 to TRBJ1-3; D possibly corresponds to TRBD1 (6 bases). This CDR3 comprises 14 residues. The germline V gene has CDR1 SGHAT and CDR2 FQNNGV. Trimming shortened V by 5 bases and J by 7 bases, and 15 bases separated the two germline ends. The CDR3 region is CASSPGARGNTIYF. CDR3 nucleotide sequence: TGTGCCAGCAGCCCAGGGGCCAGGGGTAACACCATATATTTT.

The chain couples TRBV27 to TRBJ1-6, with D perhaps matching TRBD1 (5 bases). With 6 bases removed from V and 9 bases from J, the gap between germline ends came to 12 bases. The germline V gene has CDR1 MNHEY and CDR2 SMNVEV (reference sequence). CDR3 size: 13 residues. CDR3 nucleotide sequence: TGTGCCAGCAGCAGGGATTGGGGTTCACCCCTCCACTTT. The encoded protein is CASSRDWGSPLHF.

In this sample, this clone turned up a few times. This chain joins TRBV7-6 and TRBJ1-4, with a weak D call TRBD1 (5 bases). Between the trimmed V and J ends, which lost 3 bases and 8 bases, there was a span of 10 bases. The CDR3 loop spans 13 amino acids. Germline V gene data show CDR1 as SGHVS and CDR2 as FNYEAQ. Here the CDR3 reads CASSLGRGEKLFF. The DNA of the CDR3 is TGTGCCAGCAGCTTGGGGCGTGGGGAAAAACTGTTTTTT.

This chain joins TRBV6-5 and TRBJ1-1; D is uncertain. Germline V gene data show CDR1 as MNHEY and CDR2 as SVGAGI. Trimming removed 6 bases at V and 11 bases at J, with 19 bases between. CDR3 length: 13 amino acids. In nucleotides, the CDR3 is TGTGCCAGCAGCTCGATCGGGATCGGAGGGGCTTTCTTT. Protein sequence: CASSSIGIGGAFF.

This clone was seen once. This chain connects TRBV5-4 to TRBJ1-2; 10 nucleotides line up with TRBD1. This CDR3 comprises 14 residues. Trimming took 3 bases from V and 7 from J; bases not matched to a gene: 6. CDR1 is SGHNT and CDR2 is YYREEE in the germline V gene (reference sequence). The chain's CDR3 is CASSSDRGVGGYTF. The CDR3 bases are TGTGCCAGCAGCTCGGACAGGGGGGTAGGTGGCTACACCTTC.

The chain combines TRBV10-1 with TRBJ1-6, with a possible D match to TRBD1 (5 bases). The germline V gene has CDR1 WNHNN and CDR2 SYGVQD (reference sequence). The CDR3 covers 13 residues. V was pared by 0 bases and J by 17 bases, with 14 bases between. CDR3 sequence reads: CASSESFQGRFHF. Written as DNA, the CDR3 is TGCGCCAGCAGTGAGTCTTTTCAGGGCCGCTTCCACTTT.

The chain carries TRBV7-3 and TRBJ2-7, with 8 bases lining up with TRBD1. Germline CDR1 SGHTA, CDR2 FQGTGA. Losses at the gene ends were 1 base for V and 1 base for J; bases not matched to a gene: 3. This CDR3 is built from 15 residues. CDR3 nucleotides: TGTGCCAGCAGCTTAAGGACAGGGACTTCCTACGAGCAGTACTTC. Translated: CASSLRTGTSYEQYF.

This chain connects TRBV18 to TRBJ1-4, with a tentative D call TRBD1 (6 bases). The CDR3 runs to 14 residues. Trimming stripped 5 bases from V and 7 bases from J, with 14 bases between. Germline values: CDR1 KGHSH, CDR2 LQKENI. The CDR3 protein is CASSTTGQTEKLFF. The CDR3, as DNA: TGTGCCAGCTCAACAACCGGACAGACTGAAAAACTGTTTTTT.

J is TRBJ2-5 and V is TRBV3-1 (or the pseudogene TRBV3-2); D unresolved. Germline loops: CDR1 LGHDT, CDR2 YNNKEL (reference sequence). The germline V and J ends were trimmed by 0 bases and 4 bases, with 27 bases remaining between them. The CDR3 runs 20 residues. The CDR3 DNA follows: TGTGCCAGCAGCCAAGATCTATATAGCCCCCCAAGGTCTGGGTCAGAGACCCAGTACTTC. Amino acid sequence: CASSQDLYSPPRSGSETQYF.

The V and J genes are TRBV6-6 and TRBJ2-5; maybe TRBD1 (6 bases). Looked up from germline, CDR1 is MNHNY and CDR2 is SVGAGI (reference sequence). Trimming took off 4 bases at V and 5 bases at J, with 17 bases between the two ends. The CDR3 length is 15 residues. The DNA for the CDR3 is TGTGCCAGCAGTTCGAATACAGGGTGGAGTGAGACCCAGTACTTC. Translation gives CASSSNTGWSETQYF.

The chain couples TRBV4-1 to TRBJ2-3, with 9 bases that match TRBD2. Germline V gene data show CDR1 as MGHRA and CDR2 as YSYEKL. V was pared by 0 bases and J by 6 bases, with 10 bases of the junction left unmatched. This CDR3 contains 17 residues. The CDR3 nucleotides read TGCGCCAGCAGCCAAGATCAATTGGCGGGGGGGGTGGATACGCAGTATTTT. Translation: CASSQDQLAGGVDTQYF.

The chain joins TRBV27 to TRBJ1-5, with D hard to call. CDR1 and CDR2 from the germline V gene are MNHEY and SMNVEV (reference sequence). This CDR3 has 14 amino acids. V was trimmed by 2 bases and J by 2 bases, leaving 7 bases between them. The CDR3, as DNA: TGTGCCAGCAGTTTAGAGAGGGGCAATCAGCCCCAGCATTTT. Amino acid sequence: CASSLERGNQPQHF.

This clone was seen once. Other DNA sequences in the same sample also yield this CDR3. The chain uses TRBV5-1 and TRBJ1-1; D is perhaps TRBD1 (5 bases). This CDR3 region has 16 residues. Between the trimmed V and J ends, which lost 0 bases and 1 base, there was a span of 13 bases. Germline V gene lookup returns CDR1 SGHRS and CDR2 YFSETQ. DNA of the CDR3: TGCGCCAGCAGCTTGGCAGTTGGGCAGGGGAACACTGAAGCTTTCTTT. Translated, it gives CASSLAVGQGNTEAFF.

This chain connects TRBV12-3 or TRBV12-4 to TRBJ2-1; D is unclear. Trimming left V 5 bases short and J 7 bases short, with 12 bases between. This CDR3 is 13 amino acids long. This CDR3 reads CASSPTNANEQFF. In DNA, the CDR3 is TGTGCCAGCAGTCCAACAAACGCAAATGAGCAGTTCTTC.

The V call is TRBV9, the J call TRBJ1-3; 11 nucleotides agree with TRBD1. CDR3 length: 15 amino acids. Germline V lookup: CDR1 SGDLS, CDR2 YYNGEE. The ends lost 4 bases at V and 4 bases at J; junction bases unmatched: 4. The CDR3 here is CASSLDRGPGNTIYF. CDR3 bases: TGTGCCAGCAGCCTGGACAGGGGGCCGGGAAACACCATATATTTT.

The V gene is TRBV3-1 (or the pseudogene TRBV3-2), the J gene TRBJ2-5, with 12 nucleotides matching TRBD2. The CDR3 length is 17 residues. Germline CDR1 and CDR2: LGHDT and YNNKEL (reference sequence). V shed 0 bases and J 5 bases; nucleotides not matched to a gene: 7. CDR3 nucleotide sequence: TGTGCCAGCAGCCAAGAGGGGCTAGCGGGGGGGCCCGAGACCCAGTACTTC. Translated: CASSQEGLAGGPETQYF.

The rearrangement uses TRBV9 and TRBJ1-1; 9 nucleotides match TRBD1. After removal of 3 bases from V and 4 bases from J, the junction contained 4 bases not matched to a gene. The CDR3 is 14 amino acids. CDR1 SGDLS and CDR2 YYNGEE come from the germline V gene. The CDR3 is CASSGGQGPTEAFF. CDR3 nucleotides: TGTGCCAGCAGCGGGGGACAGGGACCCACTGAAGCTTTCTTT.

The chain combines TRBV10-3 with TRBJ2-3, with 10 bases fitting TRBD2. This CDR3 is built from 15 residues. V dropped 5 bases and J dropped 5; count of bases not matched to a gene: 7. The V gene's germline CDR1 is ENHRY and CDR2 SYGVKD. CDR3 in amino acids: CAISPASGGGDTQYF. In nucleotides, the CDR3 is TGTGCCATCAGTCCGGCTAGCGGGGGCGGAGATACGCAGTATTTT.

The chain uses TRBV25-1 and TRBJ1-1; no definite D call. Deletions cut 3 bases from V and 2 bases from J, with 13 bases between. The CDR3 totals 15 residues. Germline V lookup: CDR1 MGHDK, CDR2 SYGVNS. DNA of the CDR3: TGTGCCAGCAGTGATTTGTACCTCGGTAACACTGAAGCTTTCTTT. This gives the protein CASSDLYLGNTEAFF.

The chain links TRBV7-9 to TRBJ2-7; possibly TRBD1 for D (6 bases). Germline-derived CDR1 and CDR2 are SEHNR and FQNEAQ (reference sequence). The CDR3 covers 13 residues. Between the trimmed V and J ends, which lost 3 bases and 6 bases, there was a span of 12 bases. CDR3 sequence reads: CASSFDQGSEQYF. The CDR3 bases are TGTGCCAGCAGCTTCGATCAGGGGAGCGAGCAGTACTTC. Using reference TRBV7-9 and TRBJ2-7 for the parts outside the CDR3, the full variable domain is DTGVSQNPRHKITKRGQNVTFRCDPISEHNRLYWYRQTLGQGPEFLTYFQNEAQLEKSRLLSDRFSAERPKGSFSTLEIQRTEQGDSAMYLCASSFDQGSEQYFGPGTRLTVT.

This sequence joins TRBV27 and TRBJ1-2; D call uncertain. The CDR3 consists of 13 residues. Trimming removed 6 bases at V and 2 bases at J, with 10 bases between. Germline V gives CDR1 MNHEY, CDR2 SMNVEV (reference sequence). Here the CDR3 reads CASSRDINYGYTF. CDR3 sequence (DNA): TGTGCCAGCAGCCGCGACATAAACTATGGCTACACCTTC.

This chain links TRBV9 with TRBJ1-4, with 8 bases lining up with TRBD1. Germline values: CDR1 SGDLS, CDR2 YYNGEE. This CDR3 is 14 amino acids long. V lost 2 bases to trimming and J lost 8 bases; unmatched junction nucleotides: 5. The CDR3 loop is CASSVGQGEEKLFF. The CDR3 region has the DNA TGTGCCAGCAGCGTCGGACAGGGTGAAGAAAAACTGTTTTTT.

The chain combines TRBV5-5 with TRBJ1-1, with D possibly TRBD1 on 5 matching bases. Germline lookup yields CDR1 SGHKS and CDR2 YYEKEE (reference sequence). CDR3 length equals 13 residues. Trimming left V 2 bases short and J 11 bases short, with 16 bases between. CDR3 residues: CASSLRTFEVAFF. The DNA of the CDR3 is TGTGCCAGCAGCTTAAGGACATTCGAGGTGGCTTTCTTT. The complete variable domain, with remaining parts taken from reference TRBV5-5 and TRBJ1-1, reads DAGVTQSPTHLIKTRGQQVTLRCSPISGHKSVSWYQQVLGQGPQFIFQYYEKEERGRGNFPDRFSARQFPNYSSELNVNALLLGDSALYLCASSLRTFEVAFFGQGTRLTVV.

The chain uses TRBV3-1 (or the pseudogene TRBV3-2) and TRBJ2-7, with 8 bases aligning to TRBD2. V lost 2 bases and J lost 2; bases outside the gene matches: 8. CDR3 length: 16 amino acids. The germline gives CDR1 LGHDT, CDR2 YNNKEL (reference sequence). CDR3 bases: TGTGCCAGCAGCCAACGGGGGGGTAGGAGAACCTACGAGCAGTACTTC. Amino acid sequence: CASSQRGGRRTYEQYF.

This sequence joins TRBV6-5 and TRBJ2-1; D may be TRBD2 (5 bases). CDR3 size: 14 residues. Germline CDR1 is MNHEY and CDR2 is SVGAGI. The germline V and J ends were trimmed by 6 bases and 0 bases, with 9 bases remaining between them. The CDR3 bases are TGTGCCAGCAGAGCGGCTAGCTCCTACAATGAGCAGTTCTTC. Its translation: CASRAASSYNEQFF.